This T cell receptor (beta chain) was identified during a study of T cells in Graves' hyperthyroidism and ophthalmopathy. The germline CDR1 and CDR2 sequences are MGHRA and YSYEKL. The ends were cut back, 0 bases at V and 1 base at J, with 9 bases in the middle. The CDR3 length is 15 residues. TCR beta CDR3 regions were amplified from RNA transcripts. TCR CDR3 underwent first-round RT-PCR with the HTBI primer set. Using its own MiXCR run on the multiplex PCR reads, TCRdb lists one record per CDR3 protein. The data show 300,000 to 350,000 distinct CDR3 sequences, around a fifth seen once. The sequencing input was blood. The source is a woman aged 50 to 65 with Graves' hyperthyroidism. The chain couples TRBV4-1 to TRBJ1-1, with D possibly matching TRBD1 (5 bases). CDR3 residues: CASSQDRGPNTEAFF. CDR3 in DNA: TGCGCCAGCAGCCAAGATAGGGGCCCGAACACTGAAGCTTTCTTT.